This T cell receptor beta chain came from a study of radiotherapy plus CTLA-4 blockade in lung cancer. Overall study findings and caveats: Radiotherapy with ipilimumab was followed by blood expansion of tumor-derived clones.

The CDR3 runs 16 residues. V was pared by 5 bases and J by 0 bases, with 14 bases between. Germline V gene lookup returns CDR1 MNHNY and CDR2 SVGAGI (reference sequence). The table came from immunoSEQ multiplex PCR; TCRdb's copy has only in-frame clones and leaves some out. Among about 99,000 clones listed, around nine tenths were seen once. In regard to this clone: The antigen remains undetermined.

The sequence came from a human donor with non-small cell lung cancer that progressed on radiotherapy plus ipilimumab. The gene calls are TRBV6-6 and TRBJ2-1; D tentatively fits TRBD1 or TRBD2 (5 bases each). The starting material was peripheral blood, obtained from a patient treated with radiotherapy plus ipilimumab. CDR3 protein: CASSTRDASSYNEQFF. The CDR3 bases are TGTGCCAGCAGTACCCGGGACGCAAGCTCCTACAATGAGCAGTTCTTC.